One and the same sample provided the 9 T cell receptor beta chains below, sequenced in a study of OX40 agonist ivuxolimab in advanced cancers. Sequencing was performed with immunoSEQ multiplex PCR; in TCRdb, only in-frame clones are kept and a portion is missing. The profile shows roughly 50,000 clones, over 70% of them singletons. The sequencing used CD4+ or CD8+ T cells sorted from blood, collected in a trial of the OX40 agonist ivuxolimab. The receptor set was obtained from an adult with an advanced solid tumor such as melanoma, head and neck, liver or kidney cancer.

This chain connects TRBV28 to TRBJ1-5; D is ambiguous. Germline V CDR1 and CDR2: MDHEN, SYDVKM. The CDR3 spans 12 residues. Trimming removed 6 bases from V and 9 bases from J, with 12 bases in between. CDR3: CASSLGRGPQHF. For the CDR3, the DNA is TGTGCCAGCAGCCTGGGCCGGGGGCCCCAGCATTTT.

This clone appeared once. The rearrangement joins TRBV7-7 to TRBJ2-3; 10 bases map to TRBD2. The germline V gene has CDR1 SSHAT and CDR2 FNYEAQ (reference sequence). The CDR3 runs 14 residues. V was clipped by 5 bases and J by 4 bases; unmatched bases: 3. The CDR3 nucleotides read TGTGCCAGCAGCAGAAGCGGGGGGGCAGATACGCAGTATTTT. It encodes CASSRSGGADTQYF.

The chain recombines TRBV28 with TRBJ2-1; 9 bases match TRBD1. Germline assignment: CDR1 MDHEN and CDR2 SYDVKM. Trimming at V came to 8 bases and at J to 6 bases, leaving 8 bases not matched to a gene. This CDR3 comprises 14 residues. CDR3 in DNA: TGTGCCAGCGTTAAGGGACAGGGTTTCAATGAGCAGTTCTTC. This encodes CASVKGQGFNEQFF. Full variable domain (remainder filled in from reference TRBV28 and TRBJ2-1): DVKVTQSSRYLVKRTGEKVFLECVQDMDHENMFWYRQDPGLGLRLIYFSYDVKMKEKGDIPEGYSVSREKKERFSLILESASTNQTSMYLCASVKGQGFNEQFFGPGTRLTVL.

The V gene is TRBV30, the J gene TRBJ1-1; D unresolved. CDR1 and CDR2 from the germline V gene are GTSNPN and SVGIG (reference sequence). The CDR3 length is 16 residues. Trimming removed 2 bases from V and 10 bases from J, with 26 bases in between. CDR3 in DNA: TGTGCCTGGAGTCCCATGATCCCGCAGGCCCAGCCTCGAGCTTTCTTT. This encodes CAWSPMIPQAQPRAFF.

The rearrangement links TRBV11-2 to TRBJ2-2, with 9 bases matching TRBD2. Germline-derived CDR1 and CDR2 are SGHAT and FQNNGV. The CDR3 has 15 residues. The J segment lost 6 bases and the V segment lost 4 bases, leaving 6 bases of the junction unmatched. CDR3 residues: CASSSIAGVAGELFF. The CDR3, as DNA: TGTGCCAGCAGCTCTATAGCGGGAGTGGCCGGGGAGCTGTTTTTT.

This clone was observed a handful of times. The CDR3 coding sequence is TGTGCCAGCTCAGAAGTAGCGGGGAACACTGAAGCTTTCTTT. Translating gives CASSEVAGNTEAFF. V and J are TRBV7-2 and TRBJ1-1; D call uncertain. From germline, CDR1 is SGHTA and CDR2 FQGNSA. Trimming took 8 bases from V and 1 from J, leaving 14 bases between them. The CDR3 length is 14 residues.

This chain connects TRBV21-1 to TRBJ2-7; the DNA was not compared with TRBD1, the D call given in the table. TRBV21-1 is a known pseudogene. This CDR3 is built from 15 residues. CDR3 residues: CASSTLDRPTYEQYV. In nucleotides, the CDR3 is TGTGCCAGCAGCACCTTGGACAGACCTACCTACGAGCAGTACGTC.

V gene TRBV6-5 combines with J gene TRBJ2-7; 9 bases align to TRBD1. CDR3 length: 15 amino acids. Trimming at V came to 8 bases and at J to 3 bases, leaving 11 bases not matched to a gene. Per the germline V gene, CDR1 is MNHEY and CDR2 is SVGAGI. In nucleotides, the CDR3 is TGTGCCAGCTCCCGACCCGGGACAGGGAACTACGAGCAGTACTTC. It translates to CASSRPGTGNYEQYF.

The J gene is TRBJ1-4, the V gene TRBV4-2; D remains ambiguous. V gave up 2 bases and J gave up 6 bases, with 10 bases separating them. Germline V CDR1 and CDR2: LGHNA, YNFKEQ. The CDR3 runs to 14 residues. In nucleotides, the CDR3 is TGTGCCAGCAGCCAAAGAGGCGGCGATGAAAAACTGTTTTTT. It translates to CASSQRGGDEKLFF.